Included here is one TCR beta chain sequence, with context. Its antigen is unknown. These data come from a study of regulatory T cells in long-lasting Graves disease. Regarding the study as a whole: Gene preferences differed: TRBV28, TRBJ1-2, TRBJ2-5 in persistent cases.

Time point here: newly diagnosed GD, antithyroid drugs for less than 3 months. There was RNA extracted from PBMCs, and the TCR library was made from it. Trimming removed 4 bases from V and 6 bases from J, with 10 bases in between. This CDR3 is built from 12 residues. Germline values: CDR1 SQVTM, CDR2 ANQGSEA. For TCR beta, libraries came from iRepertoire HTBI primers and Arm-PCR of CDR3 regions. TCRdb passed the multiplex PCR reads through MiXCR, listing each CDR3 protein once. This table has roughly 560,000 distinct CDR3 sequences, about 15% appearing once. These same records also appear under a second study, on T cells in Graves' hyperthyroidism and ophthalmopathy. According to that study: Ophthalmopathy onset followed model prediction by a median approximately 7 months.

The specimen was peripheral blood mononuclear cells (PBMCs), collected at new diagnosis, from a patient treated with antithyroid drugs. The origin of this receptor is a woman in her forties or fifties with Graves disease. This rearrangement joins TRBV29-1 to TRBJ1-5; D ambiguous. The CDR3 loop reads CSVAFPGQPQHF. CDR3 sequence (DNA): TGCAGCGTTGCTTTCCCTGGTCAGCCCCAGCATTTT.